A selection of T cell receptor beta chains follows, all from one sample in a study of Graves' ophthalmopathy and Graves' hyperthyroidism. TCRdb re-called the multiplex PCR reads through MiXCR, storing one row per CDR3 protein. The sample yields hundreds of thousands of distinct CDR3 sequences, 35% to 50% seen once. The sequenced sample was peripheral blood. The receptors originated from an adult man with Graves' ophthalmopathy. Both conserved end residues are part of each CDR3. D genes are given only for firm matches. Clone size is not always given. Where it is, it says once, few, many or a class for expanded clones.

V gene	J gene	clone size	D gene	CDR3 DNA	CDR3 protein
TRBV6-5	TRBJ1-1	many	NA	TGTGCCAGCGGCAGAGGCATGAACACTGAAGCTTTCTTT	CASGRGMNTEAFF
TRBV20-1	TRBJ1-4	NA	NA	TGCAGTGCTAATCGGGATGAAAAACTGTTTTTT	CSANRDEKLFF
TRBV5-1	TRBJ2-7	NA	TRBD2	TGCGCCAGCAGGTCGGGGGGGATAAACGAGCAGTACTTC	CASRSGGINEQYF
TRBV2	TRBJ1-3	many	NA	TGTGCCAGCAGTGAAAGGTGGCTGCTCTCTGGAAACACCATATATTTT	CASSERWLLSGNTIYF
TRBV9	TRBJ1-6	NA	NA	TGTGCCAGCAGCCCCTACGCCAGTAATTCACCCCTCCACTTT	CASSPYASNSPLHF
TRBV3-1	TRBJ2-5	many	NA	TGTGCCAGCAGCCAAGTTGGCAGCGCGGAGACCCAGTACTTC	CASSQVGSAETQYF
TRBV11-2	TRBJ2-7	many	NA	TGTGCCAGCAGCTTAGATCGGCAGGGTGGCAAGCAGTACTTC	CASSLDRQGGKQYF
TRBV20-1	TRBJ2-7	NA	NA	TGCAGTGCTAGATACAGGAACTCCTACGAGCAGTACTTC	CSARYRNSYEQYF
TRBV24-1	TRBJ2-3	NA	TRBD2	TGTGCCACCAGTGATTTTCGGACTAGCGGGTTACAAGATACGCAGTATTTT	CATSDFRTSGLQDTQYF
TRBV19	TRBJ1-3	NA	NA	TGTGCCTGGAGTGTGGAGTTGGGAAACACCATATATTTT	CAWSVELGNTIYF
TRBV7-2	TRBJ2-7	NA	NA	TGTGCCAGCAAGAGACGACAGGACTACGAGCAGTACTTC	CASKRRQDYEQYF
TRBV18	TRBJ2-7	few	NA	TGTGCCAGCTCACCACCGGAGAAGAACGAGCAGTACTTC	CASSPPEKNEQYF
TRBV5-5	TRBJ2-1	NA	NA	TGTGCCAGCAGCTTGGCCAGGTCGGGGAGTTACAATGAGCAGTTCTTC	CASSLARSGSYNEQFF
TRBV24-1	TRBJ1-1	once	NA	TGTGCCAGCAGCGGGGGAGACAACATGAACACTAAAGCTTTCTTT	CASSGGDNMNTKAFF
TRBV19	TRBJ2-1	once	NA	TGTGCCAGTAGTATAGGGAGGGATTCCTACAATGAGCAGTTCTTC	CASSIGRDSYNEQFF
TRBV10-3	TRBJ2-6	many	TRBD1	TGTGCCATCAGTGAGGTCTCGGACAGGGGAGGCTTTGGGGCCAACGTCCTGACTTTC	CAISEVSDRGGFGANVLTF
TRBV2	TRBJ1-5	NA	TRBD1	TGTGCCAGCCGAAACTCAGGGGGCCGGATTCAGCCCCAGCATTTT	CASRNSGGRIQPQHF
TRBV11-2	TRBJ2-7	once	NA	TGTGCCAACACCTGGAACCGGTTCTACGAGCAGTACTTC	CANTWNRFYEQYF
TRBV12-3/TRBV12-4	TRBJ1-4	NA	NA	TGTGCCTGCAGACCCGCGGGGAGTCCTAATGAAAAACTGTTTTTT	CACRPAGSPNEKLFF
TRBV2	TRBJ1-5	NA	TRBD1	TGTGCCAGCAGAGTCACAGGGGGCGGTCAGCCCCAGCATTTT	CASRVTGGGQPQHF
TRBV11-2	TRBJ2-1	NA	NA	TGTGCCAGCAGCTTAGGTAGGGAGTACAATGAGCAGTTCTTC	CASSLGREYNEQFF
TRBV4-1	TRBJ2-7	few	NA	TGTGCCAGCAGCCAAGATTACAGGAGCTCCTACGAGCAGTACTTC	CASSQDYRSSYEQYF
TRBV20-1	TRBJ1-6	many	NA	TGCAGTGCTAGAGAGAGAGGCAACTATAATTCACCCCTCCACTTT	CSARERGNYNSPLHF
TRBV19	TRBJ1-3	many	NA	TGTGCCAGTAGTATGAGGGGAACTGGAAACACCATATATTTT	CASSMRGTGNTIYF
TRBV29-1	TRBJ1-2	NA	NA	TGCAGCGTTGACGGAGGTAGCTACACCTTC	CSVDGGSYTF
TRBV11-2	TRBJ1-2	NA	TRBD1	TGTGCCAGCAGCCAGCCTCGACAGGGGGCTGCTGGCTACACCTTC	CASSQPRQGAAGYTF
TRBV10-3	TRBJ2-5	many	NA	TGTGCCAGCAGTGAAAGTCTTCGAGAGACCCAGTACTTC	CASSESLRETQYF
TRBV2	TRBJ2-2	many	NA	TGTGCCAGCAGTGAATTCGTCAGAAACACCGGGGAGCTGTTTTTT	CASSEFVRNTGELFF
TRBV2	TRBJ1-5	many	NA	TGTGCCAGCAGTTTAGGCCCGGGTAGGGAGCTTCAGGGCCCCCAGCATTTT	CASSLGPGRELQGPQHF
TRBV2	TRBJ1-2	NA	TRBD1	TGTGCCAGCAGTACACCGGGACAGGGTTGTGGCTACACCTTC	CASSTPGQGCGYTF
TRBV10-3	TRBJ2-2	NA	NA	TGTGCCAGCAGAAGGCAGGTCGGGGAGCTGTTTTTT	CASRRQVGELFF
TRBV7-7	TRBJ2-7	NA	NA	TGTGCTAGCAGCTTACGGGTTAACAATGAGCAGTACTTC	CASSLRVNNEQYF
TRBV3-1	TRBJ2-7	few	NA	TGTGCCAGCAGCCGCGGACATTTCTCCTACGAGCAGTACTTC	CASSRGHFSYEQYF
TRBV10-3	TRBJ1-2	many	NA	TGTGCCATCAGTGAAAAGATGGATAACTATGGCTACACCTTC	CAISEKMDNYGYTF
TRBV9	TRBJ1-5	NA	TRBD1	TGTGCCAGCAGTCCCAGGGGGGCCCACAAGCCCCAGCATTTT	CASSPRGAHKPQHF
TRBV14	TRBJ1-2	few	NA	TGTGCCAGCAGCCCGGGGCGCTCTAACTATGGCTACACCTTC	CASSPGRSNYGYTF
TRBV7-2	TRBJ1-1	NA	NA	TGTGCCAGCAGCTTATCGGCAGGGCGAAGGACCGTTGAAGCTTTCTTT	CASSLSAGRRTVEAFF
TRBV19	TRBJ1-2	many	NA	TGTGCCAGTAGGTTTAACTATGGCTACACCTTC	CASRFNYGYTF
TRBV5-6	TRBJ1-3	NA	TRBD1	TGTGCCAGCAGCTTGGAACGGGACAGGGAACACCGCGGAGGAGACATCATATATTTT	CASSLERDREHRGGDIIYF
TRBV7-9	TRBJ2-5	few	TRBD2	TGTGCCAGCAGCGTTAGGGAGGGCAGGGCGAGTGGGACCCAGTACTTC	CASSVREGRASGTQYF
TRBV9	TRBJ2-7	NA	NA	TGTGCCAGCAGCCAAGATCTGCACCCCTACGAGCAGTACTTC	CASSQDLHPYEQYF
TRBV15	TRBJ2-3	few	NA	TGTGCCACCAGCCGCTCCGGGCCCACAAGAGATACGCAGTATTTT	CATSRSGPTRDTQYF
TRBV5-1	TRBJ1-4	many	TRBD1	TGCGCCAGCAGCTCGGGACAGGGACGAGAAAAACTGTTTTTT	CASSSGQGREKLFF
TRBV7-2	TRBJ1-2	many	NA	TGTGCCAGCAGCGTCGGGGACATCGCCTCCATTGGCTACACCTTC	CASSVGDIASIGYTF
TRBV7-2	TRBJ2-5	many	NA	TGTGCCAGCAGCTTAGCCACAACTACTTCCGAGACCCAGTACTTC	CASSLATTTSETQYF
TRBV7-2	TRBJ1-2	many	TRBD1	TGTGCCAGCACCCTACAGGGGGTGGGCTATGGCTACACCTTC	CASTLQGVGYGYTF
TRBV13	TRBJ2-3	NA	NA	TGTGCCAGCAGCACGATGGCAAATACGCAGTATTTT	CASSTMANTQYF
TRBV15	TRBJ2-5	NA	NA	TGTGCCACCAGCAGACCCCAGGGAGGAGAGACCCAGTACTTC	CATSRPQGGETQYF
TRBV2	TRBJ2-2	NA	NA	TGTGCCAGCAGCCAAGATCTGGGGGAGGTCGGGGAGCTGTTTTTT	CASSQDLGEVGELFF
TRBV7-9	TRBJ1-5	NA	NA	TGTGCCAGCAGCTTAGCTAGACCGTTGGCAGGGCCCCAGCATTTT	CASSLARPLAGPQHF
TRBV11-1	TRBJ2-2	NA	NA	TGTGCCAGCAGCTCTCCTTGGGGCGACCAGGGTGACACCGGGGAGCTGTTTTTT	CASSSPWGDQGDTGELFF
TRBV29-1	TRBJ2-2	NA	TRBD1	TGCAGCAACCCGGACAGGGGCACCGGGGAGCTGTTTTTT	CSNPDRGTGELFF
TRBV19	TRBJ1-3	many	TRBD1	TGTGCCAGTAGTATGGGGACAGGCTCTGGAAACACCATATATTTT	CASSMGTGSGNTIYF
TRBV20-1	TRBJ1-1	few	TRBD1	TGCAGTGCTGTTGACAGGGGAAGGGCTGAAGCTTTCTTT	CSAVDRGRAEAFF